This T cell receptor (beta chain) was captured in a study of blood T cell repertoires in COVID-19. Study-level background: The study drew acute and convalescent COVID-19 samples from the United States, Italy and Spain. In each case, the material was cDNA or gDNA derived from T cells, B-cell-depleted T cells, or PBMCs.

Assay used: immunoSEQ multiplex PCR; TCRdb lists only in-frame clones, some missing. The sample consists of about 370,000 clones, 75% to 90% of them appearing once. All enrollees were about 18 to 89 years old and from roughly 26 US areas. Germline CDR1 reads MNHEY; CDR2 reads SMNVEV (reference sequence). This CDR3 has 14 residues. Germline trimming cut 3 bases from V and 4 bases from J; bases unmatched to any gene: 4. The receptor was derived from a man in his late teens or twenties who had recovered from COVID-19. Sequencing input: PBMCs or T cells enriched from blood (not recorded which). V is TRBV27 and J is TRBJ1-2, with 8 bases that match TRBD1. The CDR3 coding sequence is TGTGCCAGCAGTTTGGACAGGGCCCTCTATGGCTACACCTTC. This codes for CASSLDRALYGYTF.